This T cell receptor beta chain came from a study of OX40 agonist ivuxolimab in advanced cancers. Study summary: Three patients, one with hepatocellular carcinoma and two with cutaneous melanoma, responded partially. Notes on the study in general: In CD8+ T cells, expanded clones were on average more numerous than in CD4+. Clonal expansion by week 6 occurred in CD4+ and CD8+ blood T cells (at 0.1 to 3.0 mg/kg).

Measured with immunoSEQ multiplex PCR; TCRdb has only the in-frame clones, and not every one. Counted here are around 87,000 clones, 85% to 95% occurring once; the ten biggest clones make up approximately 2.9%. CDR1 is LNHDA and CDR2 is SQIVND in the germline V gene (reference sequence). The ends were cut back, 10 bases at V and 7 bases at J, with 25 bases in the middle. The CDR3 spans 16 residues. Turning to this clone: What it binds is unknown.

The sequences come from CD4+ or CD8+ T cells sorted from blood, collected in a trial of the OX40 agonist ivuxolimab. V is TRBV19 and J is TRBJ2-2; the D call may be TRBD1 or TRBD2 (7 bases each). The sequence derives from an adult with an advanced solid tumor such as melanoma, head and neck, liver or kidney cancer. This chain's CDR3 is CATSPGAGQLSGELFF. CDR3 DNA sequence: TGTGCCACCAGCCCGGGAGCGGGACAGCTGAGCGGGGAGCTGTTTTTT. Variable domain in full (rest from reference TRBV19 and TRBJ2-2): DGGITQSPKYLFRKEGQNVTLSCEQNLNHDAMYWYRQDPGQGLRLIYYSQIVNDFQKGDIAEGYSVSREKKESFPLTVTSAQKNPTAFYLCATSPGAGQLSGELFFGEGSRLTVL.